Listed below are T cell receptor beta chains from one sample, sequenced in a study of T cells of healthy individuals. TCRdb re-derived calls from the 5' RACE reads in MiXCR, one entry per CDR3 protein. The sample carries about 57,000 distinct CDR3 sequences, 15% to 20% recorded once. The receptors come from a human donor in good health. Both conserved end residues are part of each CDR3. The order of the fields is clone size, V gene, D gene, J gene, CDR3 DNA, CDR3 protein. A D gene is named only where the DNA matches it firmly. Expanded clones get a size class; other rows say once, few or many, or leave the size out.

>.|TRBV7-2|.|TRBJ2-3
TGTGCCAGCAGCTTAGCAGGGGGAGCAGATACGCAGTATTTT
CASSLAGGADTQYF
>many|TRBV20-1|TRBD1|TRBJ2-7
TGCAGTGCTAGAGCAGGGGGAAACCGGGGAACCGGTTACGAGCAGTACTTC
CSARAGGNRGTGYEQYF
>.|TRBV12-3/TRBV12-4|TRBD2|TRBJ2-1
TGTGCCAGCAGTTTAGAAAGGGCTAGCGGGGGGGCGGATGAGCAGTTCTTC
CASSLERASGGADEQFF
>many|TRBV4-1|TRBD1|TRBJ2-1
TGCGCCAGCAGCGCTACCGGGACAGGGGGCCTCAATGAGCAGTTCTTC
CASSATGTGGLNEQFF
>few|TRBV29-1|.|TRBJ2-3
TGCAGCGCCAAAAGAGGGCCAAGCACAGATACGCAGTATTTT
CSAKRGPSTDTQYF
>.|TRBV20-1|.|TRBJ2-7
TGCAGTGCGCCTCGACGGGGTACCGACGAGCAGTACTTC
CSAPRRGTDEQYF
>few|TRBV27|.|TRBJ1-5
TGTGCCAGCAGCCCTATTGGGTCCTCGTGGGGTCAGCCCCAGCATTTT
CASSPIGSSWGQPQHF
>.|TRBV12-3/TRBV12-4|.|TRBJ2-5
TGTGCCAGCGGCTGGGCCCGGGGGACCCAGTACTTC
CASGWARGTQYF
>few|TRBV5-1|.|TRBJ1-5
TGCGCCAGCAGCTTGGCCCTCGGGCCCAATCAGCCCCAGCATTTT
CASSLALGPNQPQHF
>many|TRBV5-3|TRBD2|TRBJ2-7
TGTGCCAGAAGCTGGGGGCGTGAGGTAGCGGGGGCCACACGACTCGACGAGCAGTACTTC
CARSWGREVAGATRLDEQYF
>many|TRBV4-3|.|TRBJ1-1
TGCGCCAGCAGCCAAGCCCCAGGGACCGAAGCTTTCTTT
CASSQAPGTEAFF
>few|TRBV9|TRBD1|TRBJ1-2
TGTGCCAGCAGCGTAGGGACAGGGGGTGACTATGGCTACACCTTC
CASSVGTGGDYGYTF
>.|TRBV7-2|.|TRBJ1-5
TGTGCCAGCAGCTTAGAATTGGACCGTTCAGATCAGCCCCAGCATTTT
CASSLELDRSDQPQHF
>.|TRBV20-1|TRBD1|TRBJ2-1
TGCAGTGCCTGGACAGGGGGGGTTGAGCAGTTCTTC
CSAWTGGVEQFF
>many|TRBV30|TRBD1|TRBJ1-5
TGTGCCTGGAGGGGGACAGTCGGACCTGTGGGGAATCAGCCCCAGCATTTT
CAWRGTVGPVGNQPQHF
>few|TRBV20-1|TRBD2|TRBJ2-3
TGCAGTGCTCGTGGACTAGCGGGACAGACTAGCACAGATACGCAGTATTTT
CSARGLAGQTSTDTQYF
>many|TRBV7-9|.|TRBJ1-5
TGTGCCAGCAATAGGGGGAATCAGCCCCAGCATTTT
CASNRGNQPQHF
>few|TRBV29-1|TRBD1|TRBJ1-1
TGCAGCGTCGTGACAGGGGCCCTACGAACGATGAACACTGAAGCTTTCTTT
CSVVTGALRTMNTEAFF
>few|TRBV10-1|.|TRBJ1-1
TGCGCCAGCAGTCCCGGGGTTGGTACCACTGAAGCTTTCTTT
CASSPGVGTTEAFF
>many|TRBV7-8|.|TRBJ2-1
TGTGCCAGCAGCTTAGTTCTGTGGGACTTCAACCCCTACAATGAGCAGTTCTTC
CASSLVLWDFNPYNEQFF
>few|TRBV20-1|.|TRBJ1-5
TGCAGTGCCGGGACGAAAACCGATCAGCCCCAGCATTTT
CSAGTKTDQPQHF
>.|TRBV10-3|TRBD2|TRBJ2-7
TGTGCCATCAGTCCGGGACTAATCTACGAGCAGTACTTC
CAISPGLIYEQYF
>many|TRBV6-6|.|TRBJ2-5
TGTGCCAGCAGTTACACGCGGTTCCAAGAGACCCAGTACTTC
CASSYTRFQETQYF
>few|TRBV10-3|.|TRBJ2-1
TGTGCCATCAGTCCCGAGCTAGGGGGGGAGCAGTTCTTC
CAISPELGGEQFF
>few|TRBV29-1|TRBD2|TRBJ2-4
TGCAGCGTCGGACTAGCGGGGGGGATAGACATTCAGTACTTC
CSVGLAGGIDIQYF
>medium-sized|TRBV27|.|TRBJ2-5
TGTGCCAGCAGTTTGACTAGTTTAGACCAAGAGACCCAGTACTTC
CASSLTSLDQETQYF
>many|TRBV27|.|TRBJ1-2
TGTGCCATCCGGACAGCGAATGGCTACACCTTC
CAIRTANGYTF
>.|TRBV5-1|TRBD1|TRBJ1-1
TGCGCCAGCAGCTTGGAGACAGGGGGAAGGGGAACTGAAGCTTTCTTT
CASSLETGGRGTEAFF
>few|TRBV12-3/TRBV12-4|.|TRBJ2-3
TGTGCCAGCAGTTCTGTGCTTGCAGATACGCAGTATTTT
CASSSVLADTQYF
>.|TRBV6-5|TRBD1|TRBJ1-3
TGTGCCAGCAGTGGGACAGGGGGGGGAAACACCATATATTTT
CASSGTGGGNTIYF
>.|TRBV4-1|TRBD1|TRBJ2-3
TGCGCCAGCAGCCAAGCCGGGCAGGGGGCTCTAACGCAGTATTTT
CASSQAGQGALTQYF
>.|TRBV6-2/TRBV6-3|.|TRBJ1-1
TGTGCCAGCAGCCCCGGGACACTTGAAGCTTTCTTT
CASSPGTLEAFF
>.|TRBV27|.|TRBJ2-1
TGTGCCAGCAGACCCGGGTCCCTCGGCCCTATGCATGAGCAGTTCTTC
CASRPGSLGPMHEQFF
>many|TRBV3-1|TRBD1|TRBJ2-5
TGTGCCAGCAGCCAACAGACAGGGACGCAGACCCAGTACTTC
CASSQQTGTQTQYF
>many|TRBV28|.|TRBJ2-5
TGTGCCAGCATCGGGGAGACCCAGTACTTC
CASIGETQYF
>many|TRBV3-1|.|TRBJ2-3
TGTGCCAGCAGCCATAGCACAGATACGCAGTATTTT
CASSHSTDTQYF
>few|TRBV28|.|TRBJ1-2
TGTGCCAGCAGTCCGCTCCCCGGCTATGGCTACACCTTC
CASSPLPGYGYTF
>many|TRBV20-1|TRBD2|TRBJ2-7
TGCAGTGCTAGAGATGTTCTAGCGGATTACGAGCAGTACTTC
CSARDVLADYEQYF
>.|TRBV3-1|TRBD2|TRBJ2-2
TGTGCCAGCAGCCCGAGCGGGGGAAGCACCGGGGAGCTGTTTTTT
CASSPSGGSTGELFF
>few|TRBV9|.|TRBJ2-5
TGTGCCAGCAGCTCTCTGGGGGAGACCCAGTACTTC
CASSSLGETQYF
>.|TRBV20-1|TRBD2|TRBJ2-1
TGCAGTGCTCAACTAGCGGGAGGGTACGGGTACAATGAGCAGTTCTTC
CSAQLAGGYGYNEQFF
>few|TRBV29-1|.|TRBJ2-7
TGCAGCGTTGATGTCGGGGGCTCCTACGAGCAGTACTTC
CSVDVGGSYEQYF
>many|TRBV29-1|.|TRBJ2-7
TGCAGCGTTATCCGCACTGGGGGGATCTACGAGCAGTACTTC
CSVIRTGGIYEQYF
>few|TRBV6-2/TRBV6-3|.|TRBJ1-5
TGTGCCAGCAGTTACTGGAATCAGCCCCAGCATTTT
CASSYWNQPQHF
>.|TRBV28|.|TRBJ1-5
TGTGCCACCGGTGAAGGGGTGAGAGGCAATCAGCCCCAGCATTTT
CATGEGVRGNQPQHF
>.|TRBV14|.|TRBJ1-2
TGTGCCAGCAGCCAAGATGAAGGAGGGAGATTCTATGGCTACACCTTC
CASSQDEGGRFYGYTF